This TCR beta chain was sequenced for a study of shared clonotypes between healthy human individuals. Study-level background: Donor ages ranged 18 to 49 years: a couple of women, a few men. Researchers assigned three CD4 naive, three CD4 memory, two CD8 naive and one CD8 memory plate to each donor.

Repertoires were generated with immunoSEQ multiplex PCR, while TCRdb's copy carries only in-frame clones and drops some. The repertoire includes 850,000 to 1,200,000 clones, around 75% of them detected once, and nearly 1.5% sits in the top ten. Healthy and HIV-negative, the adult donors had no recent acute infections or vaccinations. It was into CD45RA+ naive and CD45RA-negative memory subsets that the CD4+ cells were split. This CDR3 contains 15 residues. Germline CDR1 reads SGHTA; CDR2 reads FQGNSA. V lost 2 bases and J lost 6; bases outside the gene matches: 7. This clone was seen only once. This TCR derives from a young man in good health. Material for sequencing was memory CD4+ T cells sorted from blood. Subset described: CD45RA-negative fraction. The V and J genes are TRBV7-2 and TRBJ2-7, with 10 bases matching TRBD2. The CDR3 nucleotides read TGTGCCAGCAGCTTACTGCTAGCGGGAGAATCCGAGCAGTACTTC. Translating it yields CASSLLLAGESEQYF.